These 26 T cell receptor beta chains share one sample of origin, sequenced in a study of shared clonotypes between healthy human individuals. This table comes from immunoSEQ multiplex PCR, and its TCRdb copy is limited to in-frame clones, with some not included. The sample shows around 700,000 clones, around 72% of them seen only once. Sequenced input: memory CD4+ T cells sorted from blood. Subset of the sample: CD45RA-negative fraction. The receptors come from a woman between 25 and 40 years old in good health.

The chain has TRBV2 and TRBJ1-4, with 7 positions matching TRBD1. The CDR3 extends over 15 amino acids. V lost 6 bases to trimming and J lost 7 bases; unmatched junction nucleotides: 11. Germline assignment: CDR1 SNHLY and CDR2 FYNNEI. The CDR3 nucleotides read TGTGCCAGCAGGGGGACAGTCGAGGTCAGTGAAAAACTGTTTTTT. Its translation is CASRGTVEVSEKLFF.

The chain links TRBV4-2 to TRBJ2-2; 9 nucleotides match TRBD2. The CDR3 totals 15 residues. The V and J ends lost 4 bases and 5 bases, in that order; junction bases with no gene match: 5. Germline V lookup: CDR1 LGHNA, CDR2 YNFKEQ. CDR3 region: CASSPSGIGTGELFF. DNA of the CDR3: TGTGCCAGCAGCCCTAGCGGGATCGGGACCGGGGAGCTGTTTTTT.

The CDR3 DNA reads TGCGCCAGCAGCTGGGGAGGAGTTCCTGAAAACGAGCAGTACTTC. Protein product: CASSWGGVPENEQYF. The gene calls are TRBV5-1 and TRBJ2-7; perhaps TRBD2 as D (6 bases). This CDR3 has 15 residues. CDR1 is SGHRS and CDR2 is YFSETQ in the germline V gene. Trimming left V 3 bases short and J 5 bases short, with 18 bases between.

The chain is built from TRBV28 and TRBJ1-1; D is perhaps TRBD1 (5 bases). Germline V gives CDR1 MDHEN, CDR2 SYDVKM. V lost 6 bases, J lost 7 bases, and 12 bases lay in between. The CDR3 consists of 12 residues. CDR3 amino acids: CASRRGDGEAFF. The CDR3 DNA reads TGTGCCAGCAGAAGAGGGGATGGTGAAGCTTTCTTT.

On this clone itself: The junction departs from the called germline gene at one end, perhaps through a read error. The V gene is TRBV28, the J gene TRBJ2-3, with 9 bases matching TRBD2. Germline V gene data show CDR1 as MDHEN and CDR2 as SYDVKM. The CDR3 consists of 14 residues. The DNA of the CDR3 is TGTGCCAGCAAGCCCGGGACTAGCAAAGATACGCAGTATTTT. Translation: CASKPGTSKDTQYF.

The chain is built from TRBV14 and TRBJ2-6; D gene uncertain. This CDR3 is built from 14 residues. V gave up 3 bases and J gave up 4 bases, with 7 bases separating them. Germline V gene sequence: CDR1 SGHDN, CDR2 FVKESK. CDR3 in amino acids: CASSHTEGANVLTF. In nucleotides, the CDR3 is TGTGCCAGCAGCCATACGGAGGGGGCCAACGTCCTGACTTTC.

V is TRBV18 and J is TRBJ2-7, with TRBD2 identical over 8 bases. The V gene's germline CDR1 is KGHSH and CDR2 LQKENI. This CDR3 is 13 amino acids long. V dropped 6 bases and J dropped 3; count of bases not matched to a gene: 4. The CDR3 bases are TGTGCCAGCTCCCAGGGACTAGACTACGAGCAGTACTTC. Its translation is CASSQGLDYEQYF.

The CDR3 sequence is CASSRLDRTTGELFF. The DNA for the CDR3 is TGTGCCAGCAGCCGATTGGACAGGACCACCGGGGAGCTGTTTTTT. V usage is TRBV5-6 and J usage is TRBJ2-2, with TRBD1 identical over 7 bases. The V gene end was trimmed by 4 bases and the J gene end by 4 bases; junction bases not matched to a gene: 7. Germline CDR1 SGHDT, CDR2 YYEEEE. The CDR3 is made up of 15 amino acids.

The chain couples TRBV9 to TRBJ1-1; 11 bases match TRBD1. V lost 4 bases to trimming and J lost 6 bases; unmatched junction nucleotides: 5. The CDR3 has 14 residues. Germline CDR1 SGDLS, CDR2 YYNGEE. The CDR3 protein is CASSRRTGGSEAFF. The CDR3 DNA follows: TGTGCCAGCAGCCGAAGGACAGGGGGCTCTGAAGCTTTCTTT.

The chain has TRBV11-3 and TRBJ1-3; tentative D call: TRBD1 (6 bases). Germline V gene data show CDR1 as SGHNT and CDR2 as YENEEA. Deletions cut 6 bases from V and 2 bases from J, with 11 bases between. There are 14 residues in the CDR3. As DNA, the CDR3 is TGTGCCAGCAGTTACGGGGGCCCTGGAAACACCATATATTTT. Its protein product is CASSYGGPGNTIYF.

There are a few counts of this clone. The chain has TRBV2 and TRBJ2-3, with D possibly matching TRBD1 (5 bases). In germline, CDR1 is SNHLY, CDR2 FYNNEI. Trimming removed 7 bases at V and 2 bases at J, with 7 bases between. The CDR3 spans 12 residues. The CDR3 is CASNRHTDTQYF. The CDR3, as DNA: TGTGCCAGCAACAGGCACACAGATACGCAGTATTTT.

The chain's CDR3 is CASSPGLAGANTGELFF. CDR3 in DNA: TGTGCCAGCAGCCCGGGACTAGCGGGCGCGAACACCGGGGAGCTGTTTTTT. The chain recombines TRBV11-3 with TRBJ2-2; 12 nucleotides align to TRBD2. Trimming removed 5 bases from V and 0 bases from J; junction bases left unmatched: 4. The germline V gene has CDR1 SGHNT and CDR2 YENEEA. This CDR3 spans 17 amino acids.

The V gene is TRBV19, the J gene TRBJ2-7; 13 bases line up with TRBD2. The CDR3 spans 16 residues. Germline trimming cut 6 bases from V and 7 bases from J; bases unmatched to any gene: 12. In germline, CDR1 is LNHDA, CDR2 SQIVND (reference sequence). The CDR3 region is CASSPWAGTSGAEQYF. The DNA of the CDR3 is TGTGCCAGTAGCCCCTGGGCCGGGACTAGCGGGGCAGAGCAGTACTTC.

The chain is built from TRBV6-5 and TRBJ1-3; a possible D gene is TRBD1 (6 bases). CDR1 MNHEY and CDR2 SVGAGI come from the germline V gene. The CDR3 loop spans 15 amino acids. V lost 6 bases, J lost 4 bases, and 16 bases lay in between. In DNA, the CDR3 is TGTGCCAGCAGATCCAACACAGGGTCCGGAAACACCATATATTTT. Encoded protein: CASRSNTGSGNTIYF.

The chain carries TRBV30 and TRBJ1-6; D remains unclear. This CDR3 has 13 amino acids. The V end lost 1 base, the J end lost 10 bases, and 11 bases lay between the germline ends. The germline gives CDR1 GTSNPN, CDR2 SVGIG (reference sequence). As DNA, the CDR3 is TGTGCCTGGAGTGGGGGTTTAAGATCACCCCTCCACTTT. Translated: CAWSGGLRSPLHF.

The chain recombines TRBV2 with TRBJ2-1, with 7 bases identical to TRBD1. With 2 bases clipped from V and 2 bases from J, the junction kept 0 bases outside the gene matches. CDR3 length equals 14 residues. Germline values: CDR1 SNHLY, CDR2 FYNNEI. Written as DNA, the CDR3 is TGTGCCAGCAGTGAACAGGGGGCCTACAATGAGCAGTTCTTC. Its protein is CASSEQGAYNEQFF.

This chain connects TRBV2 to TRBJ2-2; 8 positions match TRBD1. The CDR3 extends over 14 amino acids. With V trimmed by 6 bases and J by 3 bases, 3 bases remained unmatched. CDR1 SNHLY and CDR2 FYNNEI come from the germline V gene. In DNA form, the CDR3 reads TGTGCCAGCAGCGGGACAGGTTACACCGGGGAGCTGTTTTTT. It encodes CASSGTGYTGELFF.

There are a few counts of this clone. The rearrangement uses TRBV5-6 and TRBJ1-2; perhaps TRBD1 as D (5 bases). CDR1 is SGHDT, CDR2 YYEEEE, per germline. CDR3 length equals 12 residues. The V and J ends lost 4 bases and 8 bases respectively, with 12 bases between them. The CDR3 loop reads CASSPRGVGYTF. CDR3 DNA sequence: TGTGCCAGCAGCCCCCGGGGGGTAGGCTACACCTTC.

The genes are TRBV27 and TRBJ1-1; TRBD1 aligns across 8 bases. The CDR3 is 15 residues long. CDR1 and CDR2 (germline): MNHEY, SMNVEV (reference sequence). The ends lost 6 bases at V and 5 bases at J; junction bases unmatched: 11. CDR3 sequence (DNA): TGTGCCAGCAGACCACTGCAGGGGGCTCGGACTGAAGCTTTCTTT. Its protein is CASRPLQGARTEAFF.

The rearrangement uses TRBV19 and TRBJ2-3; D assignment may be TRBD1 or TRBD2 (5 bases each). The CDR3 has 14 amino acids. V was pared by 7 bases and J by 5 bases, with 16 bases between. The germline V gene encodes CDR1 LNHDA and CDR2 SQIVND (reference sequence). The CDR3 sequence is CASTSSRGVDTQYF. The DNA of the CDR3 is TGTGCCAGTACCAGCTCCCGAGGGGTAGATACGCAGTATTTT.

The rearrangement links TRBV29-1 to TRBJ2-5, with 11 bases that match TRBD1. The V gene's germline CDR1 is SQVTM and CDR2 ANQGSEA. CDR3 size: 12 residues. Trimming removed 6 bases from V and 8 bases from J; junction bases left unmatched: 5. The CDR3 nucleotides are TGCAGCGTCCCGGGACAGGGGGAAACCCAGTACTTC. It is translated as CSVPGQGETQYF.

A word on this clone: Other DNA variants within this sample encode the same CDR3. The CDR3 sequence is CASTPGTDTQYF. CDR3 DNA: TGTGCCAGCACACCGGGCACAGATACGCAGTATTTT. This sequence joins TRBV28 and TRBJ2-3; D ambiguous. V lost 7 bases and J 1 base, leaving 6 bases between the germline ends. Per the germline V gene, CDR1 is MDHEN and CDR2 is SYDVKM. The CDR3 length is 12 residues.

This clone was recorded a few times. This sequence joins TRBV7-8 and TRBJ1-4; D not certain. V was pared by 8 bases and J by 3 bases, with 1 base between. The CDR3 totals 10 residues. Germline loops: CDR1 SGHVS, CDR2 FQNEAQ. CDR3 amino acids: CASPNEKLFF. CDR3 in DNA: TGTGCCAGCCCTAATGAAAAACTGTTTTTT.

This clone came up once. The CDR3: CASSLSSGTRNTGELFF. Written as DNA, the CDR3 is TGTGCCAGCAGCTTAAGCTCCGGGACGAGGAACACCGGGGAGCTGTTTTTT. J is TRBJ2-2 and V is TRBV7-3; the D gene could be TRBD1 or TRBD2 (5 bases each). Germline V gene lookup returns CDR1 SGHTA and CDR2 FQGTGA. This CDR3 region has 17 residues. V lost 1 base and J lost 1, with 13 bases in between.

This chain connects TRBV11-2 to TRBJ2-7, with no clear D. Per germline, CDR1 SGHAT and CDR2 FQNNGV. Between the trimmed V and J ends, which lost 5 bases and 3 bases, there was a span of 14 bases. The CDR3 length is 14 residues. CDR3 nucleotides: TGTGCCAGCAGCCGCAGATACAGTTTCTACGAGCAGTACTTC. This gives the protein CASSRRYSFYEQYF.

This clone occurred a few times. Different DNA sequences within this sample yield the same CDR3. The chain links TRBV5-6 to TRBJ2-7; D is undetermined. The germline V and J ends were trimmed by 1 base and 4 bases, with 9 bases remaining between them. From germline, CDR1 is SGHDT and CDR2 YYEEEE. This CDR3 has 13 amino acids. CDR3 bases: TGTGCCAGCAGCTTGCTAGATTCGTACGAGCAGTACTTC. Its protein product is CASSLLDSYEQYF.